The 22 T cell receptor beta chains below all came from one sample that was sequenced in a study of T cell responses to AZD1222 COVID-19 vaccine (dated by TCRdb to about 2021). The time point label, read with the paper, signifies: baseline before first vaccination. The receptor library was made with the immunoSEQ multiplex PCR assay. Not all clones reach the TCRdb copy of this immuneACCESS table, which keeps in-frame sequences only. Checked studies attribute under half of the gap to unresolved V genes and leave the rest unexplained. This sample has more than 110,000 clones in its table, and around nine tenths of those were observed once. The ten top clones hold 3.5% to 4.5% of the sample. The sequencing here drew on peripheral blood, taken on day 0 of AZD1222 vaccination. These receptors were taken from an adult in good health.

This chain joins TRBV6-4 and TRBJ2-1; TRBD1 or TRBD2 may be the D gene (5 bases each). V dropped 3 bases and J dropped 16 bases, with 13 bases sitting between them. The CDR3 extends over 11 amino acids. Germline V gives CDR1 MRHNA, CDR2 SNTAGT. CDR3 sequence: CASSDWSGTFF. The CDR3 DNA is TGTGCCAGCAGTGATTGGTCCGGGACCTTCTTC.

For the CDR3, the DNA is TGTGCCTGGAAGGGGGACAGGGGAAGGGATGAGCAGTTCTTC. Protein: CAWKGDRGRDEQFF. The chain employs TRBV30 and TRBJ2-1, with 10 bases that match TRBD1. The V gene end was trimmed by 4 bases and the J gene end by 8 bases; junction bases not matched to a gene: 8. The germline V gene encodes CDR1 GTSNPN and CDR2 SVGIG (reference sequence). There are 14 residues in the CDR3. The full variable domain, completed using reference TRBV30 and TRBJ2-1, is SQTIHQWPATLVQPVGSPLSLECTVEGTSNPNLYWYRQAAGRGLQLLFYSVGIGQISSEVPQNLSASRPQDRQFILSSKKLLLSDSGFYLCAWKGDRGRDEQFFGPGTRLTVL.

This sequence joins TRBV4-3 and TRBJ2-6; D might be TRBD1 (6 bases). The germline gives CDR1 LGHNA, CDR2 YSLEER. Deletions cut 0 bases from V and 4 bases from J, with 16 bases between. The CDR3 is 18 amino acids. DNA for the CDR3: TGCGCCAGCAGCCAAGATCCCCCACAGGGAGAAGGGGCCAACGTCCTGACTTTC. Translated: CASSQDPPQGEGANVLTF.

This clone was seen only a few times. V is TRBV9 and J is TRBJ2-3, with D unclear. CDR1 SGDLS and CDR2 YYNGEE come from the germline V gene. The CDR3 covers 14 residues. Trimming stripped 1 base from V and 4 bases from J, with 10 bases between. As DNA, the CDR3 is TGTGCCAGCAGCGTAACATCAGGACCAGATACGCAGTATTTT. It encodes CASSVTSGPDTQYF.

This clone appeared once. The gene calls are TRBV3-1 (or the pseudogene TRBV3-2) and TRBJ1-2, with D perhaps matching TRBD1 (5 bases). The CDR3 sequence is 14 residues long. Germline V gene lookup returns CDR1 LGHDT and CDR2 YNNKEL (reference sequence). Trimming shortened V by 3 bases and J by 4 bases, and 12 bases separated the two germline ends. DNA for the CDR3: TGTGCCAGCAGCCATTCTGGGACCCTCTATGGCTACACCTTC. Translating gives CASSHSGTLYGYTF.

V and J are TRBV4-1 and TRBJ2-1, with 7 bases matching TRBD2. The CDR3 length is 17 residues. The ends lost 2 bases at V and 0 bases at J; junction bases unmatched: 7. Per germline, CDR1 MGHRA and CDR2 YSYEKL. CDR3 loop: CASSQLEAGSSYNEQFF. The DNA of the CDR3 is TGCGCCAGCAGCCAATTAGAAGCGGGGAGCTCCTACAATGAGCAGTTCTTC.

This clone occurred once. The V call is TRBV6-5, the J call TRBJ2-1; the D gene is possibly TRBD1 (6 bases). CDR1 and CDR2 from the germline V gene are MNHEY and SVGAGI. Trimming cost V 5 bases and J 4 bases, with 9 bases left between them. The CDR3 runs 13 residues. The CDR3 loop is CASSRTEYNEQFF. CDR3 nucleotides: TGTGCCAGCAGTCGGACAGAATACAATGAGCAGTTCTTC.

The rearrangement uses TRBV9 and TRBJ1-3; D unresolved. The ends were cut back, 4 bases at V and 3 bases at J, with 17 bases in the middle. This CDR3 has 16 residues. Looked up from germline, CDR1 is SGDLS and CDR2 is YYNGEE. The CDR3 here is CASSPQPGISGNTIYF. DNA for the CDR3: TGTGCCAGCAGCCCCCAACCGGGAATTAGTGGAAACACCATATATTTT.

The chain couples TRBV6-2 or TRBV6-3 to TRBJ2-1; D unresolved. The CDR3 contains 13 residues. Germline CDR1 is MNHEY and CDR2 is SVGEGT. Trimming shortened V by 5 bases and J by 9 bases, and 14 bases separated the two germline ends. CDR3 protein: CASSQDRLGEQFF. The CDR3, as DNA: TGTGCCAGCAGTCAAGACCGTCTGGGTGAGCAGTTCTTC.

The chain links TRBV11-3 to TRBJ2-1; 7 bases map to TRBD2. The CDR3 has 13 residues. Germline values: CDR1 SGHNT, CDR2 YENEEA. V gave up 3 bases and J gave up 7 bases; unmatched junction bases: 3. The CDR3 is CASSFSLANEQFF. CDR3 DNA sequence: TGTGCCAGCAGCTTTTCACTAGCGAATGAGCAGTTCTTC.

Here the CDR3 reads CASSLISGSNSGELFF. CDR3 DNA: TGTGCCAGCAGCTTAATCAGCGGGAGTAATTCTGGGGAGCTGTTTTTT. The chain couples TRBV7-3 to TRBJ2-2; 8 bases are a match to TRBD2. J was trimmed by 8 bases and V by 1 base; bases with no gene match: 9. This CDR3 has 16 residues. Germline V gives CDR1 SGHTA, CDR2 FQGTGA.

The gene calls are TRBV7-8 and TRBJ2-2, with D perhaps matching TRBD1 (5 bases). CDR3 length equals 13 residues. The V gene lost 5 bases and the J gene lost 8 bases, with 12 bases spanning the gap. CDR1 and CDR2 from the germline V gene are SGHVS and FQNEAQ. The DNA for the CDR3 is TGTGCCAGCAGCCCCCAGGGCTGGGGGGAGCTGTTTTTT. It specifies CASSPQGWGELFF.

The J gene is TRBJ2-7, the V gene TRBV6-1; no clear D. Trimming took 8 bases from V and 6 from J, leaving 11 bases between them. The CDR3 has 11 amino acids. The germline gives CDR1 MNHNS, CDR2 SASEGT. The CDR3 DNA follows: TGTGCCAGCGCACTCCTCGGCGAGCAGTACTTC. Translated, it gives CASALLGEQYF.

The CDR3 nucleotides read TGCGCCAGCAGCTTGAAAAAGGGCAGGGCCCAAAACACTGAAGCTTTCTTT. Translation gives CASSLKKGRAQNTEAFF. The gene calls are TRBV5-1 and TRBJ1-1, with a possible D match to TRBD1 (5 bases). Trimming removed 1 base from V and 2 bases from J, with 18 bases in between. The CDR3 extends over 17 amino acids. Germline CDR1 reads SGHRS; CDR2 reads YFSETQ.

The V call is TRBV4-1, the J call TRBJ1-1, with D possibly being TRBD1 (5 bases). Trimming took 1 base from V and 6 from J, leaving 9 bases between them. The CDR3 runs to 13 residues. In germline, CDR1 is MGHRA, CDR2 YSYEKL. The CDR3 DNA reads TGCGCCAGCAGCCAAGGGGGGTTCGCTGAAGCTTTCTTT. The encoded protein is CASSQGGFAEAFF.

The rearrangement uses TRBV2 and TRBJ1-4; D is unresolved. CDR3 length: 14 residues. Looked up from germline, CDR1 is SNHLY and CDR2 is FYNNEI. Trimming pared 3 bases from V and 4 bases from J, leaving 9 bases between. The CDR3 coding sequence is TGTGCCAGCAGTGACAGGTTCGGTAATGAAAAACTGTTTTTT. This codes for CASSDRFGNEKLFF. Variable domain in full (rest from reference TRBV2 and TRBJ1-4): EPEVTQTPSHQVTQMGQEVILRCVPISNHLYFYWYRQILGQKVEFLVSFYNNEISEKSEIFDDQFSVERPDGSNFTLKIRSTKLEDSAMYFCASSDRFGNEKLFFGSGTQLSVL.

The rearrangement uses TRBV9 and TRBJ2-1; 7 nucleotides match TRBD2. The CDR3 sequence is 15 residues long. Trimming cost V 0 bases and J 2 bases; bases outside gene matches: 2. Per the germline V gene, CDR1 is SGDLS and CDR2 is YYNGEE. The CDR3 bases are TGTGCCAGCAGCGTAGAGACTAGCCCCTACAATGAGCAGTTCTTC. Protein product: CASSVETSPYNEQFF.

The genes are TRBV25-1 and TRBJ2-1; the D is unclear. The CDR3 is made up of 11 amino acids. Trimming took 2 bases from V and 15 from J, leaving 11 bases between them. Germline CDR1 MGHDK, CDR2 SYGVNS. The CDR3 loop is CASSELSGVFF. The CDR3 DNA reads TGTGCCAGCAGTGAACTCTCTGGGGTGTTCTTC.

The chain joins TRBV19 to TRBJ2-7; 7 bases are a match to TRBD2. The CDR3 is 16 residues long. Germline V gives CDR1 LNHDA, CDR2 SQIVND (reference sequence). Unmatched junction bases numbered 13, after V lost 1 base and J lost 7 bases. The CDR3 sequence: CASSIVGAGRFTEQYF. The CDR3 nucleotides are TGTGCCAGTAGTATAGTGGGAGCGGGGCGTTTTACGGAGCAGTACTTC.

The chain couples TRBV12-3 or TRBV12-4 to TRBJ1-2; D might be TRBD1 (5 bases). CDR3 size: 13 residues. The V gene lost 1 base and the J gene lost 8 bases, with 11 bases spanning the gap. The chain's CDR3 is CASSLDRNWGYTF. The CDR3, as DNA: TGTGCCAGCAGTTTAGACAGGAACTGGGGCTACACCTTC.

As DNA, the CDR3 is TGTGCCAGCAGCCCGGCCGCGGGAGCGGGCGAGCAGTACTTC. Translating it yields CASSPAAGAGEQYF. This chain links TRBV7-9 with TRBJ2-7; 7 bases map to TRBD2. With V trimmed by 5 bases and J by 6 bases, 10 bases remained unmatched. The CDR3 consists of 14 residues. Germline CDR1 is SEHNR and CDR2 is FQNEAQ (reference sequence).

The chain joins TRBV11-3 to TRBJ2-1, with 7 bases aligning to TRBD2. Germline trimming cut 5 bases from V and 10 bases from J; bases unmatched to any gene: 14. The germline CDR1 and CDR2 sequences are SGHNT and YENEEA. This CDR3 is 15 amino acids long. The CDR3 spells CASSPVGGSSTEQFF. The CDR3 nucleotides are TGTGCCAGCAGCCCCGTTGGCGGGAGCTCTACCGAGCAGTTCTTC.